The sequence of this T cell receptor beta chain was determined in a study of control samples from healthy donors and cancer patients. This CDR3 region has 13 residues. V was pared by 5 bases and J by 4 bases, with 11 bases between. TCRdb keeps only in-frame clones here, not all; method: immunoSEQ multiplex PCR. Of 84,000 or so clones detected, roughly 91% appear once; the ten largest clones hold around 17%. This clonotype originated in a man in his fifties in good health. The gene calls are TRBV12-3 or TRBV12-4 and TRBJ1-1, with D hard to call. Sequenced: blood. The CDR3 nucleotides are TGTGCCAGCAGTCCGTCATCGTTCACTGAAGCTTTCTTT. The encoded protein is CASSPSSFTEAFF.